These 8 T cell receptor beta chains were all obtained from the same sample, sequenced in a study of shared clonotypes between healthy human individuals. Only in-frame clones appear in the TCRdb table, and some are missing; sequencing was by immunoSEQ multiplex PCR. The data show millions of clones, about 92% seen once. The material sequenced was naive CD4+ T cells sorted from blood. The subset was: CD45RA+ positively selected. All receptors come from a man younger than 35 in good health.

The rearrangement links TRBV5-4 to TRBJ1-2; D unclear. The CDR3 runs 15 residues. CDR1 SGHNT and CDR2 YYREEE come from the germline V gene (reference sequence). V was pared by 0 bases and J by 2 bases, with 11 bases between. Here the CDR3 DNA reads TGTGCCAGCAGCTTGGCCGGTCGAAGAAACTATGGCTACACCTTC. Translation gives CASSLAGRRNYGYTF.

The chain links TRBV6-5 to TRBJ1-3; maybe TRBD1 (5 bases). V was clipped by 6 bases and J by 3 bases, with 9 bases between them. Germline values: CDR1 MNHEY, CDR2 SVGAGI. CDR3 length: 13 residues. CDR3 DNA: TGTGCCAGCAGAGGGACGCTTGGAAACACCATATATTTT. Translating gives CASRGTLGNTIYF.

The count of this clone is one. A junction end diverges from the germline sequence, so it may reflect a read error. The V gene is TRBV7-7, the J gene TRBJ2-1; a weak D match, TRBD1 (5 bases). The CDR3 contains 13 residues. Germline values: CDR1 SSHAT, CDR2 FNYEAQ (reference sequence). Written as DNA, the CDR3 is TGTGCTAGCAGCTTAGACAGTCTAAGTGAGCAGTTCTTC. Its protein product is CASSLDSLSEQFF.

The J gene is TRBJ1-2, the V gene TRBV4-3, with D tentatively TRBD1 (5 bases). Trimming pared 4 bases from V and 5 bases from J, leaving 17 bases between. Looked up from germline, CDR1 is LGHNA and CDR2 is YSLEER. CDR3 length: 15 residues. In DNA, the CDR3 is TGCGCCAGCAGCCCAAGTAGGGGTGTTGGTTATGGCTACACCTTC. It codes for CASSPSRGVGYGYTF.

The CDR3 loop is CASSFRQGHPYEQYF. CDR3 DNA: TGCGCCAGCAGCTTTCGACAGGGGCATCCCTACGAGCAGTACTTC. The V gene is TRBV5-1, the J gene TRBJ2-7; 8 bases align to TRBD1. Germline assignment: CDR1 SGHRS and CDR2 YFSETQ. The CDR3 is 15 amino acids. Unmatched junction bases numbered 6, after V lost 2 bases and J lost 2 bases.

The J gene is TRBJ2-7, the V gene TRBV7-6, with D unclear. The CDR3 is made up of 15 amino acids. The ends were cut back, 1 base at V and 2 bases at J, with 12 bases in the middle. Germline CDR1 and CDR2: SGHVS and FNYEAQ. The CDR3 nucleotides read TGTGCCAGCAGCTTAGAGGGCAGTTTACCCTACGAGCAGTACTTC. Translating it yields CASSLEGSLPYEQYF.

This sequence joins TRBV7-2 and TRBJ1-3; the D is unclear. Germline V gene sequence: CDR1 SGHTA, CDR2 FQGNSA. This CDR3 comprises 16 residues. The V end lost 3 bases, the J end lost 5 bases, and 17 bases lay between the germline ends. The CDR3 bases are TGTGCCAGCAGCTTGGGCCGGGGAACAGAAAGAAACACCATATATTTT. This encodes CASSLGRGTERNTIYF. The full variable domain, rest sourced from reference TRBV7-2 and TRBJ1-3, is GAGVSQSPSNKVTEKGKDVELRCDPISGHTALYWYRQSLGQGLEFLIYFQGNSAPDKSGLPSDRFSAERTGGSVSTLTIQRTQQEDSAVYLCASSLGRGTERNTIYFGEGSWLTVV.

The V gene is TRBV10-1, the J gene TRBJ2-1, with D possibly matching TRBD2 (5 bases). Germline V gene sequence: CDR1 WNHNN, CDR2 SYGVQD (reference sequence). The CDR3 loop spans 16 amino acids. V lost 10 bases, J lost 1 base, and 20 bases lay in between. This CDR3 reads CANSRRLGGSYNEQFF. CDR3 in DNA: TGCGCCAACAGCCGCAGGCTGGGCGGGTCCTACAATGAGCAGTTCTTC.